Below, one TCR beta chain is given with its context. Its antigen is unknown. This specimen comes from a study of cytotoxic CD8 clonotypes in ibrutinib-treated CLL. Sequencing used immunoSEQ multiplex PCR; TCRdb keeps in-frame clones, though not all of them. The sample lists over 150,000 clones, 81% occurring once. Findings and caveats of the study: Patients with sustained remission and those progressing were sampled at differing times. Baseline levels of clonality went above those of age-matched healthy donors and moved with circulating CD8+ T-cell counts.

Losses at the gene ends were 3 bases for V and 8 bases for J; bases not matched to a gene: 4. The CDR3 has 15 amino acids. The germline CDR1 and CDR2 sequences are KGHSH and LQKENI. This TCR was recovered from a human donor with chronic lymphocytic leukemia. This rearrangement joins TRBV18 to TRBJ2-1, with TRBD2 matching 13 bases. The sample was PBMCs, taken after 12 months of ibrutinib treatment. CDR3 loop: CASSPPGLAGYEQFF. The CDR3 nucleotides read TGTGCCAGCTCACCTCCGGGACTAGCGGGATATGAGCAGTTCTTC.